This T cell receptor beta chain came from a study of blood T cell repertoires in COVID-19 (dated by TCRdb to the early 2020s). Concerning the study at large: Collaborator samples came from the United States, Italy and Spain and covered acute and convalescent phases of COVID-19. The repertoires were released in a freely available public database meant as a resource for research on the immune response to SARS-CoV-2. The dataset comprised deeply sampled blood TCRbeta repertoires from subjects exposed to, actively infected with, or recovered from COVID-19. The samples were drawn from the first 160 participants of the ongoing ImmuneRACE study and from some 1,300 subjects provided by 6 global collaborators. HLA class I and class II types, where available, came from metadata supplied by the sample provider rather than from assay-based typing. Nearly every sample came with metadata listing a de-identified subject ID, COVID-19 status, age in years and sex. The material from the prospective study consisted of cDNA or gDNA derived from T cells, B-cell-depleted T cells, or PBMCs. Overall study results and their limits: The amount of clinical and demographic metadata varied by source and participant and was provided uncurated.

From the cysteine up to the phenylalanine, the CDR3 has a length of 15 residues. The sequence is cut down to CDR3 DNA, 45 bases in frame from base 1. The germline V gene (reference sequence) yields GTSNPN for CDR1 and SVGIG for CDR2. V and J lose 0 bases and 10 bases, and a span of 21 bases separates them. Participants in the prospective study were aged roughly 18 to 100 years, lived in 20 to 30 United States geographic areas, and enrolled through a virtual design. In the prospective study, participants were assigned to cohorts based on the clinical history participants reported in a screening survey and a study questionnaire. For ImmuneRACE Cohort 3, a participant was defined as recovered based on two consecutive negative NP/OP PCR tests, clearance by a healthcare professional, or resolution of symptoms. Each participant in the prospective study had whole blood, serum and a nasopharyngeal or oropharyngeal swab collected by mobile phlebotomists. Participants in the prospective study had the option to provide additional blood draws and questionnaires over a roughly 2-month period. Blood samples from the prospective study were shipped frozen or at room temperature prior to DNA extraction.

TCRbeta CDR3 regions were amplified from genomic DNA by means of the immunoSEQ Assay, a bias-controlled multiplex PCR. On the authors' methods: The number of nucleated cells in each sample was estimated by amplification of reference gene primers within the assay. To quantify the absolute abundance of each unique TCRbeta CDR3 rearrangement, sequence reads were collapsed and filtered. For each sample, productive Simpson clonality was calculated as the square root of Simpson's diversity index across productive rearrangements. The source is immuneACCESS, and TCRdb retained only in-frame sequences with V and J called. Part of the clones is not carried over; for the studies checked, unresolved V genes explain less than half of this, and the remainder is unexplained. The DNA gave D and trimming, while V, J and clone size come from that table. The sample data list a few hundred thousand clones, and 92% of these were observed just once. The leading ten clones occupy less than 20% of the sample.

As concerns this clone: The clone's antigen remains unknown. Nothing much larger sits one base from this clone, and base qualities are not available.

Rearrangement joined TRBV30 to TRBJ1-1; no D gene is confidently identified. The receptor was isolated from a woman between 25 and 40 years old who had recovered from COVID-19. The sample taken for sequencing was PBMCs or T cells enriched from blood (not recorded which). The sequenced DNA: TGTGCCTGGAGTGTAGACTGGGCGAGTGGGAGTGGAGCTTTCTTT. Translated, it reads CAWSVDWASGSGAFF.